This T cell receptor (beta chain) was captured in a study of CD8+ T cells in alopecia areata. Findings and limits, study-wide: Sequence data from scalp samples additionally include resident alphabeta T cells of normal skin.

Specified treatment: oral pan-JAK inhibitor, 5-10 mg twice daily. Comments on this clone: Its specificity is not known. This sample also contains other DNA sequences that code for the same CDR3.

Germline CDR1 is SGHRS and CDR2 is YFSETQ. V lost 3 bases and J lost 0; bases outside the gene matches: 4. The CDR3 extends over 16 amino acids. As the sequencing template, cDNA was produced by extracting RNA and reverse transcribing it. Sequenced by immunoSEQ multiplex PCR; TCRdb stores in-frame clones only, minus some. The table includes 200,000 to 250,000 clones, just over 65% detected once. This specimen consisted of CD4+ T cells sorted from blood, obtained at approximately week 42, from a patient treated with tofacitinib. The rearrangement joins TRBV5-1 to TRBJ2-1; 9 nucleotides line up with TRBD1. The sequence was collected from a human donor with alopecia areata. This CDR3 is CASSSMTGGSYNEQFF. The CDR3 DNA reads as TGCGCCAGCAGCTCTATGACAGGGGGCTCCTACAATGAGCAGTTCTTC.